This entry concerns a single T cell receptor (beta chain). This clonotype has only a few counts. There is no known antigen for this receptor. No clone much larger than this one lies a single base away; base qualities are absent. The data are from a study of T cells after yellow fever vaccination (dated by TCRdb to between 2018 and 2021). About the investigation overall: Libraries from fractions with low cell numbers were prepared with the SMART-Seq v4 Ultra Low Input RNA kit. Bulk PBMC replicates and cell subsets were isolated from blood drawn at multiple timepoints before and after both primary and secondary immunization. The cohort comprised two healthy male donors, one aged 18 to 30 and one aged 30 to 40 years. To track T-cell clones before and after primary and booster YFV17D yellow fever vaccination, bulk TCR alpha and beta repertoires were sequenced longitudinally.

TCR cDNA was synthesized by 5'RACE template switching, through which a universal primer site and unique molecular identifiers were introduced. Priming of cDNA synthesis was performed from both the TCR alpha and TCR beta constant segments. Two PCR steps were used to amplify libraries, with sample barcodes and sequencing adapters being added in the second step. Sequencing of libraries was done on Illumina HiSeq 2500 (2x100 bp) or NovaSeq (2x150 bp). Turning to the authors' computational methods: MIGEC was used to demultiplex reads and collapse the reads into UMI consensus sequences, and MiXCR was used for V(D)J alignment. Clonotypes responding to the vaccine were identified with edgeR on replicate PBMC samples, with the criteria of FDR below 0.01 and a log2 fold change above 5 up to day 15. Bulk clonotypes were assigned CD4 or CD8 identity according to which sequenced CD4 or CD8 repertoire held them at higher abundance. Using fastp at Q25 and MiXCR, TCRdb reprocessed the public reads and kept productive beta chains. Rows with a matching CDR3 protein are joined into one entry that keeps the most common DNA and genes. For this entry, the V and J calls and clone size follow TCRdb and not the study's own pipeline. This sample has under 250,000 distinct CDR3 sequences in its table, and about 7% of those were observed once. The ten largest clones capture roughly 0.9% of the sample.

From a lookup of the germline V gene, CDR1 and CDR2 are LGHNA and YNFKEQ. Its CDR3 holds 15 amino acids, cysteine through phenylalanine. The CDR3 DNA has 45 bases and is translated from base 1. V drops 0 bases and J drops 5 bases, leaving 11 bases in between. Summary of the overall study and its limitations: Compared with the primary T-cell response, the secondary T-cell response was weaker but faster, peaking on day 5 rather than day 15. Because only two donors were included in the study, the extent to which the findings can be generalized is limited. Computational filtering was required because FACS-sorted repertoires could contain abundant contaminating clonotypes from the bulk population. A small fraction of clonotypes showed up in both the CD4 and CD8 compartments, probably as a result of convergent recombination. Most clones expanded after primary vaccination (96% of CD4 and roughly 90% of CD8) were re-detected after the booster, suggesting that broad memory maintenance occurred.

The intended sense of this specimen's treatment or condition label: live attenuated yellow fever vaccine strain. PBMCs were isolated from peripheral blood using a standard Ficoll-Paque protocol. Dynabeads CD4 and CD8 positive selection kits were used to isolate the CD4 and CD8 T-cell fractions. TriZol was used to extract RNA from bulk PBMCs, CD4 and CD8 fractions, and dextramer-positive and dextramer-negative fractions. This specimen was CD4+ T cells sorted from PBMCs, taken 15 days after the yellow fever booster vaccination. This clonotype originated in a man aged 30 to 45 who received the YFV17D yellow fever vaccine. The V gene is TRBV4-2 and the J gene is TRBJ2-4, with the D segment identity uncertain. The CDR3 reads CASSQDLVAQNIQYF. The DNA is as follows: TGTGCCAGCAGCCAAGATCTGGTGGCCCAAAACATTCAGTACTTC.